The 9 T cell receptor beta chains presented below share a single source sample, sequenced in a study of identical twins. TCRdb independently ran MiXCR on the 5' RACE reads; one entry per CDR3 protein. The sample records about 900,000 distinct CDR3 sequences, about 12% being singletons. The data were also submitted as part of a second study, on yellow fever vaccine responses in identical twins.

Sequencing input: PBMCs. These receptors were collected from a woman aged 18-29 years in good health.

The V call is TRBV6-5, the J call TRBJ2-1, with 7 positions matching TRBD2. The germline CDR1 and CDR2 sequences are MNHEY and SVGAGI. This CDR3 has 13 residues. The V and J ends lost 2 bases and 12 bases, in that order; junction bases with no gene match: 7. In DNA, the CDR3 is TGTGCCAGCAGTTACCGTGAGCGCGGGGGGCAGTTCTTC. Translated: CASSYRERGGQFF.

This clonotype occurred a few times. This rearrangement joins TRBV7-8 to TRBJ2-1, with a weak D call TRBD2 (5 bases). Germline V gene data show CDR1 as SGHVS and CDR2 as FQNEAQ. The length of the CDR3 is 14 residues. Trimming removed 2 bases from V and 10 bases from J, with 15 bases in between. The CDR3 DNA reads TGTGCCAGCAGCTTAAAGGCGGGCCGCTGGGAGCAGTTCTTC. Its protein is CASSLKAGRWEQFF.

The table lists this clonotype with a few counts. This chain uses TRBV10-2 with TRBJ2-3; 10 nucleotides line up with TRBD2. The CDR3 loop spans 16 amino acids. Trimming cost V 5 bases and J 5 bases; bases outside gene matches: 10. Germline V gives CDR1 WSHSY, CDR2 SAAADI. The CDR3 DNA sequence: TGCGCCAGCAGTCCAGCTAGCGGGAGTCGCCGAGATACGCAGTATTTT. This encodes CASSPASGSRRDTQYF.

The sample holds a few counts of this clonotype. CDR3 nucleotide sequence: TGTGCCAGCAGTTTAGATCTAGCGGGAGGGCCTGGCGAGCAGTACTTC. The encoded protein is CASSLDLAGGPGEQYF. V gene TRBV12-3 or TRBV12-4 combines with J gene TRBJ2-7, with 12 bases identical to TRBD2. The CDR3 consists of 16 residues. The J segment lost 6 bases and the V segment lost 1 base, leaving 7 bases of the junction unmatched.

The chain combines TRBV12-3 or TRBV12-4 with TRBJ1-1, with a tentative D call TRBD1 (6 bases). V dropped 4 bases and J dropped 3 bases, with 12 bases sitting between them. The CDR3 length is 14 residues. CDR3 sequence: CASSSLRGYTEAFF. The DNA of the CDR3 is TGTGCCAGCAGTTCGTTGAGGGGGTACACTGAAGCTTTCTTT.

This clonotype was recorded a few times. The chain employs TRBV4-1 and TRBJ2-1; TRBD2 aligns across 12 bases. This CDR3 is built from 17 residues. Germline V gives CDR1 MGHRA, CDR2 YSYEKL. The junction had 8 bases not matched to a gene; V was cut back by 0 bases and J by 8 bases. The chain's CDR3 is CASSQDVLAGGRDEQFF. Written as DNA, the CDR3 is TGCGCCAGCAGCCAAGATGTGCTAGCGGGGGGGCGGGATGAGCAGTTCTTC.

The rearrangement links TRBV20-1 to TRBJ1-2, with 7 bases aligning to TRBD1. Germline V gene sequence: CDR1 DFQATT, CDR2 SNEGSKA (reference sequence). The J segment lost 8 bases and the V segment lost 6 bases, leaving 18 bases of the junction unmatched. This CDR3 comprises 15 residues. CDR3 loop: CSAPWGGGGMVGYTF. The CDR3, as DNA: TGCAGTGCCCCCTGGGGAGGGGGCGGGATGGTGGGCTACACCTTC.

The table lists this clonotype with a few counts. The gene calls are TRBV6-5 and TRBJ2-3; TRBD2 matches at 7 bases. This CDR3 is 16 amino acids long. The germline V gene encodes CDR1 MNHEY and CDR2 SVGAGI. V lost 0 bases, J lost 6 bases, and 9 bases stayed unmatched. CDR3 sequence (DNA): TGTGCCAGCAGTTACTCGACTAGCCCGTTGCCCGATACGCAGTATTTT. Amino acids: CASSYSTSPLPDTQYF.

This clonotype came up a few times. The chain has TRBV29-1 and TRBJ2-1; 9 bases match TRBD2. This CDR3 region has 16 residues. The J segment lost 9 bases and the V segment lost 6 bases, leaving 18 bases of the junction unmatched. Germline V gene sequence: CDR1 SQVTM, CDR2 ANQGSEA. CDR3 bases: TGCAGCGTCCGCCTCTTGGCGGGAGGGCCGTCTAGTGAGCAGTTCTTC. This translates into CSVRLLAGGPSSEQFF.